This TCR beta chain was found in a study of T cells in Graves' hyperthyroidism and ophthalmopathy. Orbital computed tomography and thyroid ultrasound, together with serum TRAb and thyroxine and clinical symptoms, were used for diagnoses. PBMCs came from about 10 ml fresh peripheral blood. At least ten counts were recorded for this clonotype. Its antigen is unidentified. Study-wide results and limits: Ophthalmopathy was told apart from stable hyperthyroidism by a 13 V-J model. Median prediction lead before ophthalmopathy onset was 6.5 to 7 months with the model.

TCR beta CDR3 regions were amplified from RNA transcripts. Primed by the HTBI set, a first-round RT-PCR was run on the TCR CDR3. TCRdb independently ran MiXCR on the multiplex PCR reads; one entry per CDR3 protein. The sample carries 750,000 to 950,000 distinct CDR3 sequences, 38% recorded once. This CDR3 contains 12 residues. Trimming shortened V by 7 bases and J by 1 base, and 10 bases separated the two germline ends. CDR1 and CDR2 (germline): DFQATT, SNEGSKA (reference sequence). The J gene is TRBJ1-2, the V gene TRBV20-1; D is undetermined. Input material: blood. The source of this sequence is a man aged 18-30 years with Graves' hyperthyroidism. The CDR3 bases are TGCAGTGTTAGCCGGGGTAACTATGGCTACACCTTC. Its translation is CSVSRGNYGYTF.